The 32 T cell receptor beta chains below come from one sample, sequenced in a study of T cells after yellow fever vaccination. TCRdb analysed the 5' RACE reads with MiXCR anew, one entry per CDR3 protein. Among some 260,000 distinct CDR3 sequences listed, around 4.9% were seen once. The sample in question was CD4+ T cells sorted from PBMCs, obtained on the day of the yellow fever booster vaccination. Receptors were obtained from a man aged 18 to 29 who received the YFV17D yellow fever vaccine.

V usage is TRBV5-1 and J usage is TRBJ2-3; the match to TRBD2 covers 8 bases. Trimming cost V 4 bases and J 4 bases; bases outside gene matches: 11. The germline gives CDR1 SGHRS, CDR2 YFSETQ. The CDR3 spans 16 residues. The CDR3 DNA follows: TGCGCCAGCAGCCGGGAGGGGGGTCCTGGGGCAGATACGCAGTATTTT. It encodes CASSREGGPGADTQYF.

This clonotype came up many times. The V call is TRBV12-3 or TRBV12-4, the J call TRBJ1-5; 8 bases are shared with TRBD1. V lost 7 bases, J lost 11 bases, and 13 bases stayed unmatched. This CDR3 region has 14 residues. The CDR3 protein is CASTLDRAPGAQHF. The CDR3 nucleotides read TGTGCCAGCACTTTGGACAGGGCCCCTGGGGCCCAGCATTTT.

There are many counts of this clonotype. The rearrangement links TRBV20-1 to TRBJ1-5; TRBD1 might be the D (6 bases). CDR3 length: 11 residues. V lost 5 bases, J lost 11 bases, and 13 bases lay in between. Germline assignment: CDR1 DFQATT and CDR2 SNEGSKA (reference sequence). CDR3 region: CSAETGWSQHF. CDR3 nucleotides: TGCAGTGCTGAAACAGGGTGGTCCCAGCATTTT.

The chain recombines TRBV24-1 with TRBJ2-3; 8 positions agree with TRBD2. V lost 5 bases and J lost 5; bases outside the gene matches: 11. In germline, CDR1 is KGHDR, CDR2 SFDVKD. This CDR3 comprises 16 residues. The CDR3 loop reads CATSGESGGAEDTQYF. The CDR3 DNA reads as TGTGCCACCAGTGGGGAGTCCGGGGGGGCGGAAGATACGCAGTATTTT.

This clonotype was counted a few times. The chain uses TRBV20-1 and TRBJ1-3; TRBD1 matches at 9 bases. Germline V gene lookup returns CDR1 DFQATT and CDR2 SNEGSKA (reference sequence). Unmatched junction bases numbered 6, after V lost 3 bases and J lost 6 bases. This CDR3 has 14 amino acids. The CDR3 sequence: CSARETGGENTIYF. Written as DNA, the CDR3 is TGCAGTGCTAGGGAAACAGGGGGCGAAAACACCATATATTTT.

The chain couples TRBV5-1 to TRBJ1-5, with D unresolved. V was trimmed by 0 bases and J by 0 bases, leaving 10 bases between them. Germline V lookup: CDR1 SGHRS, CDR2 YFSETQ. This CDR3 region has 16 residues. CDR3 region: CASSLVPGSSNQPQHF. CDR3 DNA sequence: TGCGCCAGCAGCTTGGTCCCAGGTAGTAGCAATCAGCCCCAGCATTTT.

CDR3 sequence: CGGKGKLDTGELFF. The CDR3 DNA follows: TGTGGAGGGAAAGGGAAGTTGGACACCGGGGAGCTGTTTTTT. V and J are TRBV7-9 and TRBJ2-2, with D possibly matching TRBD2 (5 bases). The CDR3 is 14 residues long. Germline CDR1 is SEHNR and CDR2 is FQNEAQ (reference sequence).

This clonotype was recorded only once. The CDR3 protein is CASSLPRRVRLYQPQHF. Here the CDR3 DNA reads TGTGCCAGCAGCCTCCCTCGGAGGGTTCGGTTATATCAGCCCCAGCATTTT. V usage is TRBV28 and J usage is TRBJ1-5; D gene unclear. V gave up 6 bases and J gave up 5 bases, with 23 bases separating them. Germline V gene sequence: CDR1 MDHEN, CDR2 SYDVKM. The CDR3 has 17 amino acids.

This clonotype appeared a few times. The genes are TRBV12-3 or TRBV12-4 and TRBJ1-3, with D possibly TRBD1 on 5 matching bases. V lost 6 bases to trimming and J lost 2 bases, with 14 bases between them. The CDR3 consists of 15 residues. The CDR3 DNA reads as TGTGCCAGCAGGATACTCAGGGTTCCTGGAAACACCATATATTTT. This encodes CASRILRVPGNTIYF.

This clonotype was counted a few times. V is TRBV12-3 or TRBV12-4 and J is TRBJ1-6, with D unclear. This CDR3 has 15 amino acids. Trimming left V 4 bases short and J 5 bases short, with 12 bases between. The CDR3 bases are TGTGCCAGCAGTTATCTGGGGTATGATAATTCACCCCTCCACTTT. Translation gives CASSYLGYDNSPLHF.

The chain links TRBV20-1 to TRBJ2-7; TRBD1 agrees at 7 bases. Germline V CDR1 and CDR2: DFQATT, SNEGSKA (reference sequence). V lost 5 bases and J lost 5; bases outside the gene matches: 12. There are 14 residues in the CDR3. CDR3 loop: CSASKTGSPHEQYF. CDR3 nucleotide sequence: TGCAGTGCTTCTAAGACAGGGTCGCCGCACGAGCAGTACTTC.

This clonotype was detected many times. This chain connects TRBV7-9 to TRBJ2-1, with 13 bases that match TRBD2. The CDR3 consists of 17 residues. J was trimmed by 9 bases and V by 4 bases; bases with no gene match: 12. CDR1 SEHNR and CDR2 FQNEAQ come from the germline V gene (reference sequence). DNA for the CDR3: TGTGCCAGCAGCTACCAGACTAGCGGGGGGAAATATGGTGAGCAGTTCTTC. Its translation: CASSYQTSGGKYGEQFF. The full variable domain, in which reference TRBV7-9 and TRBJ2-1 provide the parts outside the CDR3, is DTGVSQNPRHKITKRGQNVTFRCDPISEHNRLYWYRQTLGQGPEFLTYFQNEAQLEKSRLLSDRFSAERPKGSFSTLEIQRTEQGDSAMYLCASSYQTSGGKYGEQFFGPGTRLTVL.

The chain is built from TRBV4-2 and TRBJ1-5; 7 bases line up with TRBD1. Germline-derived CDR1 and CDR2 are LGHNA and YNFKEQ. The CDR3 length is 17 residues. J lost 5 bases, V lost 6 bases, and 16 bases had no gene match. CDR3 loop: CASSLLTGARNDQPQHF. For the CDR3, the DNA is TGTGCCAGCAGTCTCCTCACAGGGGCCAGAAACGATCAGCCCCAGCATTTT.

This rearrangement joins TRBV2 to TRBJ2-5; D call uncertain. The V gene lost 7 bases and the J gene lost 5 bases, with 11 bases spanning the gap. Germline CDR1 reads SNHLY; CDR2 reads FYNNEI. This CDR3 contains 12 residues. CDR3 amino acids: CASNPQVETQYF. CDR3 coding DNA: TGTGCCAGCAACCCACAAGTGGAGACCCAGTACTTC.

This chain uses TRBV11-2 with TRBJ2-7, with D perhaps matching TRBD1 (7 bases). Trimming took off 5 bases at V and 2 bases at J, with 22 bases between the two ends. This CDR3 comprises 17 residues. Per germline, CDR1 SGHAT and CDR2 FQNNGV. CDR3 sequence: CASSVGYLRGAPYEQYF. As DNA, the CDR3 is TGTGCCAGCAGCGTAGGATATCTCAGGGGGGCTCCCTACGAGCAGTACTTC.

At least ten counts were recorded for this clonotype. The J gene is TRBJ1-1, the V gene TRBV12-3 or TRBV12-4, with 7 nucleotides matching TRBD1. With 3 bases clipped from V and 5 bases from J, the junction kept 0 bases outside the gene matches. The CDR3 totals 12 residues. CDR3 loop: CASSLDRTEAFF. The CDR3 coding sequence is TGTGCCAGCAGTTTGGACAGGACTGAAGCTTTCTTT.

V and J are TRBV29-1 and TRBJ1-1, with D unclear. Trimming shortened V by 7 bases and J by 3 bases, and 15 bases separated the two germline ends. The CDR3 consists of 13 residues. Germline values: CDR1 SQVTM, CDR2 ANQGSEA. In DNA, the CDR3 is TGCAGCGCGGCAGTCAGCGGGGACACTGAAGCTTTCTTT. This sequence encodes CSAAVSGDTEAFF.

The V and J genes are TRBV12-3 or TRBV12-4 and TRBJ2-5; the match to TRBD1 covers 7 bases. Trimming at V came to 6 bases and at J to 0 bases, leaving 10 bases not matched to a gene. The CDR3 is made up of 16 amino acids. CDR3 in amino acids: CASSSPGQPYQETQYF. DNA of the CDR3: TGTGCCAGCAGCTCCCCGGGACAGCCGTACCAAGAGACCCAGTACTTC.

This clonotype was found a few times. The CDR3 reads CASDSRAYEQYV. The CDR3 bases are TGCGCCAGCGACTCCCGGGCCTACGAGCAGTACGTC. The chain joins TRBV10-1 to TRBJ2-7; D unresolved. CDR3 length: 12 residues. CDR1 is WNHNN and CDR2 is SYGVQD in the germline V gene (reference sequence). Trimming pared 8 bases from V and 2 bases from J, leaving 10 bases between.

This clonotype showed up just a few times. The V gene is TRBV7-2, the J gene TRBJ1-2; D might be TRBD1 (6 bases). This CDR3 is 14 amino acids long. Trimming cost V 5 bases and J 6 bases, with 16 bases left between them. Germline lookup yields CDR1 SGHTA and CDR2 FQGNSA. CDR3 DNA: TGTGCCAGCAGCCAAATGCAGGGGCTCAATGGCTACACCTTC. Translation gives CASSQMQGLNGYTF.

The V and J genes are TRBV7-9 and TRBJ2-1; D remains unclear. The CDR3 sequence is 11 residues long. V lost 3 bases, J lost 10 bases, and 7 bases lay in between. Germline CDR1 SEHNR, CDR2 FQNEAQ (reference sequence). In nucleotides, the CDR3 is TGTGCCAGCAGCTTTATACCCGAGCAGTTCTTC. Translated, it gives CASSFIPEQFF.

The rearrangement joins TRBV7-8 to TRBJ2-4; tentative D call: TRBD1 (5 bases). Per the germline V gene, CDR1 is SGHVS and CDR2 is FQNEAQ. With 1 base removed from V and 9 bases from J, the gap between germline ends came to 10 bases. This CDR3 contains 13 residues. CDR3: CASSLGGPAIQYF. In DNA form, the CDR3 reads TGTGCCAGCAGCTTAGGGGGCCCAGCCATTCAGTACTTC.

This clonotype was counted at least ten times. The chain couples TRBV5-5 to TRBJ1-5; no clear D gene. CDR1 and CDR2 from the germline V gene are SGHKS and YYEKEE (reference sequence). The V end was cut by 1 base, the J end by 6 bases, with 11 bases between. The CDR3 is 14 amino acids. CDR3 nucleotide sequence: TGTGCCAGCAGCTTGCGAGGATGGGGTCAGCCCCAGCATTTT. Translating it yields CASSLRGWGQPQHF.

The rearrangement uses TRBV24-1 and TRBJ2-1; TRBD2 matches 10 bases. The CDR3 runs 15 residues. Germline trimming cut 3 bases from V and 2 bases from J; bases unmatched to any gene: 0. Germline assignment: CDR1 KGHDR and CDR2 SFDVKD. Written as DNA, the CDR3 is TGTGCCACCAGTGATAGCGGGGGGGCCTACAATGAGCAGTTCTTC. Amino acids: CATSDSGGAYNEQFF.

The chain combines TRBV20-1 with TRBJ2-3; 8 nucleotides agree with TRBD2. The CDR3 covers 12 residues. The junction had 4 bases not matched to a gene; V was cut back by 6 bases and J by 5 bases. Germline V gene lookup returns CDR1 DFQATT and CDR2 SNEGSKA (reference sequence). CDR3 coding DNA: TGCAGTGCCCGGACTAGCTTAGATACGCAGTATTTT. This encodes CSARTSLDTQYF.

This clonotype was observed many times. The chain recombines TRBV12-3 or TRBV12-4 with TRBJ1-2; 7 bases match TRBD1. V was clipped by 2 bases and J by 2 bases; unmatched bases: 5. The CDR3 has 15 amino acids. In DNA form, the CDR3 reads TGTGCCAGCAGTTTACGAGGGGGCCTGAACTATGGCTACACCTTC. Its protein is CASSLRGGLNYGYTF.

This chain connects TRBV3-1 to TRBJ2-5, with unresolved D. Trimming stripped 2 bases from V and 0 bases from J, with 10 bases between. CDR1 and CDR2 from the germline V gene are LGHDT and YNNKEL (reference sequence). The length of the CDR3 is 15 residues. CDR3 sequence reads: CASSQRHSHQETQYF. Here the CDR3 DNA reads TGTGCCAGCAGCCAACGGCACAGTCACCAAGAGACCCAGTACTTC.

This clonotype occurred many times. The V and J genes are TRBV4-3 and TRBJ1-6; no clear D gene. The CDR3 runs to 15 residues. The V gene lost 6 bases and the J gene lost 0 bases, with 9 bases spanning the gap. Germline CDR1 LGHNA, CDR2 YSLEER. The CDR3 protein is CASSPSLSYNSPLHF. The CDR3 region has the DNA TGCGCCAGCAGTCCCAGTCTCTCCTATAATTCACCCCTCCACTTT.

This clonotype was detected only a few times. V is TRBV5-1 and J is TRBJ2-3, with TRBD2 matching 9 bases. J was trimmed by 3 bases and V by 2 bases; bases with no gene match: 1. Germline CDR1 reads SGHRS; CDR2 reads YFSETQ. The CDR3 covers 14 residues. For the CDR3, the DNA is TGCGCCAGCAGCTTCCTAGCGGGGACAGATACGCAGTATTTT. Translated: CASSFLAGTDTQYF.

The gene calls are TRBV25-1 and TRBJ2-3; perhaps D is TRBD1 or TRBD2 (5 bases each). Deletions cut 7 bases from V and 6 bases from J, with 11 bases between. CDR1 is MGHDK and CDR2 is SYGVNS in the germline V gene. The length of the CDR3 is 12 residues. CDR3 nucleotide sequence: TGTGCCAGCACCAGCTGGGGGGATACGCAGTATTTT. Its protein is CASTSWGDTQYF. The variable domain in full, with the rest retrieved from reference TRBV25-1 and TRBJ2-3, is EADIYQTPRYLVIGTGKKITLECSQTMGHDKMYWYQQDPGMELHLIHYSYGVNSTEKGDLSSESTVSRIRTEHFPLTLESARPSHTSQYLCASTSWGDTQYFGPGTRLTVL.

This clonotype showed up many times. The chain couples TRBV7-9 to TRBJ1-2; TRBD1 agrees at 8 bases. The V gene end was trimmed by 5 bases and the J gene end by 9 bases; junction bases not matched to a gene: 5. The V gene's germline CDR1 is SEHNR and CDR2 FQNEAQ (reference sequence). This CDR3 spans 12 amino acids. The CDR3 protein is CASSPGQGSYTF. As DNA, the CDR3 is TGTGCCAGCAGCCCCGGACAGGGAAGCTACACCTTC.

This clonotype was observed many times. The rearrangement links TRBV29-1 to TRBJ1-1; D call uncertain. Trimming stripped 8 bases from V and 10 bases from J, with 14 bases between. The CDR3 sequence is 10 residues long. CDR1 is SQVTM, CDR2 ANQGSEA, per germline. CDR3 DNA sequence: TGCAGCATTTCGGAAGTCCGAGCTTTCTTT. It encodes CSISEVRAFF.